These 2 T cell receptor beta chains originate from one sample sequenced in a study of blood T cells in healthy people across ages (dated by TCRdb to between 2015 and 2016). The library was built by means of 5' RACE. These reads were obtained on an Illumina HiSeq 2500. A second PCR of 7 to 11 cycles was performed with a sample-barcoded 5' primer and a J-beta primer mix. The public reads were run again by TCRdb, first through fastp at Q25 and then through MiXCR, and only productive beta chains were kept. CDR3 protein sequences are deduplicated, and each keeps its most common genes and DNA. The sample yields 1.5 million to 1.9 million distinct CDR3 sequences; about 45% were counted once. The ten largest clones take up about 4% of the sample. The source material was blood. The source of these receptors is a woman under 30 in good health.

This clonotype turned up a few times. This sequence joins TRBV7-9 and TRBJ1-1; 9 nucleotides align to TRBD1. There are 19 residues in the CDR3. Trimming removed 5 bases from V and 0 bases from J; junction bases left unmatched: 16. Germline assignment: CDR1 SEHNR and CDR2 FQNEAQ (reference sequence). CDR3 coding DNA: TGTGCCAGCAGCCTCAGCGAAATTACAGGGGGCACTATGAACACTGAAGCTTTCTTT. Translating gives CASSLSEITGGTMNTEAFF.

The chain combines TRBV19 with TRBJ1-1; 8 bases match TRBD1. V gave up 4 bases and J gave up 0 bases; unmatched junction bases: 4. CDR3 length: 15 amino acids. Per germline, CDR1 LNHDA and CDR2 SQIVND (reference sequence). This chain's CDR3 is CASSRAGGMNTEAFF. The CDR3 nucleotides read TGTGCCAGTAGTAGGGCAGGGGGCATGAACACTGAAGCTTTCTTT.